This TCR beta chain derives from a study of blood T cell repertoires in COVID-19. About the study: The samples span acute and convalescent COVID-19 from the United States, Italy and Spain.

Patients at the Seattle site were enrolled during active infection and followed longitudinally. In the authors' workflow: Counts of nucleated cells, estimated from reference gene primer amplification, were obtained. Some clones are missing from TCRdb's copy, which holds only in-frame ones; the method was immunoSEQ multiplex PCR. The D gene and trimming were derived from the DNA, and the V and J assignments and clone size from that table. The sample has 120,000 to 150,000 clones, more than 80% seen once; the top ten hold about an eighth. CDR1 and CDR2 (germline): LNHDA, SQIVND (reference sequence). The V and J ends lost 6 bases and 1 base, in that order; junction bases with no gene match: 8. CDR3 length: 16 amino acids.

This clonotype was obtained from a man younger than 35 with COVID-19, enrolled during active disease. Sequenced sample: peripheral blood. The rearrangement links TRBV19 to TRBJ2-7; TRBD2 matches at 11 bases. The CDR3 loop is CASSRRLAGTSYEQYF. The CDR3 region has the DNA TGTGCCAGTAGCAGACGACTAGCGGGAACTTCCTACGAGCAGTACTTC.